Reported below is one TCR beta chain. CDR3 size: 19 residues. The germline V and J ends were trimmed by 2 bases and 0 bases, with 20 bases remaining between them. CDR1 is SGHTA and CDR2 is FQGTGA in the germline V gene. These data are taken from a study of blood T cell repertoires in COVID-19. Authors' analysis steps: Reference gene primers were amplified, and this amplification served to estimate nucleated cell counts. The assay was immunoSEQ multiplex PCR, and TCRdb's table has in-frame clones only and misses some. That table furnishes V, J and clone size, whereas the DNA furnished D and trimming. The profile shows 250,000 to 300,000 clones, 75% to 90% of them singletons.

The chain employs TRBV7-3 and TRBJ2-1; a possible D gene is TRBD2 (7 bases). Sequencing was performed on peripheral blood. This receptor was obtained from a woman between 45 and 65 years old who had recovered from COVID-19. CDR3 sequence: CASSLVGGLAVSSYNEQFF. CDR3 nucleotide sequence: TGTGCCAGCAGCTTAGTCGGGGGGCTAGCGGTGAGCTCCTACAATGAGCAGTTCTTC.